This passage covers 7 T cell receptor beta chains from one sample sequenced in a study of shared clonotypes between healthy human individuals. Clones were read by immunoSEQ multiplex PCR, and TCRdb kept only the in-frame ones, dropping some. Among roughly 1,500,000 clones listed, approximately 98% were seen once. The specimen was naive CD4+ T cells sorted from blood. Subset meaning: CD45RA+ positively selected. The receptors come from a young man in good health.

Turning to this clone: Different DNA sequences within this sample yield the same CDR3. The J gene is TRBJ2-5, the V gene TRBV5-6, with 7 positions matching TRBD2. Germline CDR1 and CDR2: SGHDT and YYEEEE. J lost 4 bases, V lost 0 bases, and 3 bases had no gene match. The CDR3 covers 14 residues. The chain's CDR3 is CASSLGPSGETQYF. The CDR3 DNA follows: TGTGCCAGCAGCTTGGGTCCTAGCGGAGAGACCCAGTACTTC.

Only one count was recorded for this clone. The rearrangement uses TRBV5-6 and TRBJ2-1; tentative D call: TRBD2 (6 bases). Trimming took off 4 bases at V and 7 bases at J, with 24 bases between the two ends. The CDR3 is 17 residues long. Germline CDR1 and CDR2: SGHDT and YYEEEE. CDR3 coding DNA: TGTGCCAGCAGCCGCAGTCGGGGGTCACGATATTTGAATGAGCAGTTCTTC. Translation gives CASSRSRGSRYLNEQFF.

CDR3 DNA: TGCGCCAGCAGCCCCCACTCATGGACAGCGAACACCGGGGAGCTGTTTTTT. It translates to CASSPHSWTANTGELFF. The gene calls are TRBV4-3 and TRBJ2-2; D may be TRBD1 (6 bases). This CDR3 contains 17 residues. Trimming stripped 4 bases from V and 0 bases from J, with 15 bases between. The germline CDR1 and CDR2 sequences are LGHNA and YSLEER.

The V and J genes are TRBV6-6 and TRBJ2-2; D may be TRBD1 or TRBD2 (5 bases each). Germline values: CDR1 MNHNY, CDR2 SVGAGI (reference sequence). This CDR3 region has 16 residues. With 7 bases removed from V and 1 base from J, the gap between germline ends came to 16 bases. CDR3 bases: TGTGCCAGCACCTTCACCGGGACCCAGAACACCGGGGAGCTGTTTTTT. Translated, it gives CASTFTGTQNTGELFF.

V usage is TRBV29-1 and J usage is TRBJ2-3, with TRBD1 identical over 8 bases. Germline CDR1 is SQVTM and CDR2 is ANQGSEA. Trimming removed 3 bases from V and 2 bases from J; junction bases left unmatched: 10. There are 16 residues in the CDR3. CDR3 in amino acids: CSVDSPGQAITDTQYF. The CDR3, as DNA: TGCAGCGTTGATTCTCCGGGACAGGCAATCACAGATACGCAGTATTTT.

This chain connects TRBV19 to TRBJ1-1; D gene ambiguous. V dropped 4 bases and J dropped 1 base, with 10 bases sitting between them. CDR1 is LNHDA and CDR2 is SQIVND in the germline V gene (reference sequence). There are 14 residues in the CDR3. Written as DNA, the CDR3 is TGTGCCAGTAGTACGGGCCAAGCGAACACTGAAGCTTTCTTT. Its translation is CASSTGQANTEAFF.

The gene calls are TRBV2 and TRBJ1-5; D not certain. V was trimmed by 7 bases and J by 1 base, leaving 20 bases between them. This CDR3 contains 17 residues. Germline lookup yields CDR1 SNHLY and CDR2 FYNNEI. The CDR3 sequence: CASTLSGVEGSNQPQHF. DNA of the CDR3: TGTGCCAGCACCCTTAGCGGGGTAGAAGGAAGCAATCAGCCCCAGCATTTT.